The next 3 T cell receptor beta chains were all read from a single sample in a study of T cells in Graves' hyperthyroidism and ophthalmopathy. TCR beta CDR3 sequences were amplified from RNA transcripts. The HTBI set primed first-round TCR CDR3 RT-PCR. TCRdb reprocessed the multiplex PCR reads with MiXCR, giving one entry per CDR3 protein. The repertoire holds some 600,000 distinct CDR3 sequences, with roughly 14% as singletons. What was sequenced was blood. These TCRs come from a woman between 25 and 40 years old with Graves' hyperthyroidism that later progressed to Graves' ophthalmopathy.

The chain joins TRBV3-1 to TRBJ1-1; 8 nucleotides line up with TRBD1. CDR3 size: 15 residues. With V trimmed by 3 bases and J by 1 base, 4 bases remained unmatched. Germline V gene data show CDR1 as LGHDT and CDR2 as YNNKEL (reference sequence). The CDR3 region has the DNA TGTGCCAGCAGCCAGACAGGGGTACGGAACACTGAAGCTTTCTTT. This translates into CASSQTGVRNTEAFF.

This sequence joins TRBV3-1 and TRBJ2-1; D is unclear. V shed 4 bases and J shed 10 bases, with 11 bases lying between them. Germline loops: CDR1 LGHDT, CDR2 YNNKEL (reference sequence). The CDR3 is 12 residues long. The CDR3 nucleotides read TGTGCCAGCAGCCTTCGACCTAAAGAGCAGTTCTTC. It translates to CASSLRPKEQFF.

This clonotype was recorded many times. V and J are TRBV27 and TRBJ1-1; 12 positions match TRBD1. Trimming removed 6 bases from V and 5 bases from J; junction bases left unmatched: 4. CDR1 is MNHEY and CDR2 is SMNVEV in the germline V gene (reference sequence). The CDR3 has 14 amino acids. CDR3 in amino acids: CASSPGQGATEAFF. The CDR3 nucleotides are TGTGCCAGCAGCCCGGGACAGGGGGCGACTGAAGCTTTCTTT.